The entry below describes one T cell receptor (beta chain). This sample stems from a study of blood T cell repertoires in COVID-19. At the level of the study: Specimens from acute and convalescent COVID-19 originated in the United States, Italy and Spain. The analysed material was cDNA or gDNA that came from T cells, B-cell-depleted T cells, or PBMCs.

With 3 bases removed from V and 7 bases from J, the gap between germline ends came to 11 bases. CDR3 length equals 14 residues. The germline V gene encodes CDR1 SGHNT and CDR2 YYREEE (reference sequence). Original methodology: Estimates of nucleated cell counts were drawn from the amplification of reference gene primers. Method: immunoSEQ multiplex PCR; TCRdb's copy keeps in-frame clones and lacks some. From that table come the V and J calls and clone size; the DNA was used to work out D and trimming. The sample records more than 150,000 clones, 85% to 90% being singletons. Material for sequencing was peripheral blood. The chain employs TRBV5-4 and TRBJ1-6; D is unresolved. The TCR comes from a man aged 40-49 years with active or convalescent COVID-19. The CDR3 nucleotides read TGTGCCAGCAGCTCAATCTCGGGGAATTCACCCCTCCACTTT. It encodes CASSSISGNSPLHF.